This T cell receptor (beta chain) is drawn from a study of blood T cell repertoires in COVID-19. The wider study: PBMCs, B-cell-depleted T cells, or T cells provided the cDNA or gDNA that made up the material.

V shed 6 bases, J shed 6 bases, and the junction held 9 bases outside the gene matches. Germline V gene data show CDR1 as MDHEN and CDR2 as SYDVKM. The CDR3 has 15 amino acids. Original data processing: Estimates of nucleated cell counts were drawn from the amplification of reference gene primers. The repertoire was sequenced with immunoSEQ multiplex PCR; TCRdb's copy has only in-frame clones and lacks some. The V and J calls and clone size are taken from that table; D and trimming were inferred from the DNA. Of about 87,000 clones in the sample, over 70% were seen once. The sequenced sample was peripheral blood. The clonotype originates from a woman in her forties or fifties with acute or convalescent COVID-19. The V and J genes are TRBV28 and TRBJ2-7; 12 nucleotides agree with TRBD1. In DNA, the CDR3 is TGTGCCAGCAGCACCGGGACAGGGGGCTTTCGCGAGCAGTACTTC. As protein: CASSTGTGGFREQYF.